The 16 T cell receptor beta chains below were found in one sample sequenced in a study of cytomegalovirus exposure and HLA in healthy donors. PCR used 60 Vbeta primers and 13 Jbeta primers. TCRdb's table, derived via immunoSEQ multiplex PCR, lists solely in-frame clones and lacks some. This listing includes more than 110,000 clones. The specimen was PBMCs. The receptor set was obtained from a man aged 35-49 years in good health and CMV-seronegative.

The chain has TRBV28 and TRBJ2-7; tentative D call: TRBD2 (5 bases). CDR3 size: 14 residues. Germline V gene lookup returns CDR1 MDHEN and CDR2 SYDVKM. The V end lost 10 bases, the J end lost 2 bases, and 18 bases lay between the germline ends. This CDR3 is CATISAGGPYEQYF. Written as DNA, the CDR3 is TGTGCCACAATCTCTGCTGGCGGGCCCTACGAGCAGTACTTC.

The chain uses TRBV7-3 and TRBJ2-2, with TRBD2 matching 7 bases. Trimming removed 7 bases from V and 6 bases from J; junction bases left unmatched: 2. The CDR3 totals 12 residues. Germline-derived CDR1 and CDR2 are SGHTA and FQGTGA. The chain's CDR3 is CASMGGAGELFF. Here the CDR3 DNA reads TGTGCCAGCATGGGAGGGGCCGGGGAGCTGTTTTTT.

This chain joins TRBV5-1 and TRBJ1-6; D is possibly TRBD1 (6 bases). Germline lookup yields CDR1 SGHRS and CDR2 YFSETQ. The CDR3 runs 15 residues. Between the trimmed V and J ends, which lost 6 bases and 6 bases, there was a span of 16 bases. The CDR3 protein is CASNPGQPLNSPLHF. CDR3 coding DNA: TGCGCCAGCAACCCAGGACAGCCTCTTAATTCACCCCTCCACTTT.

DNA of the CDR3: TGTGCCAGCAGCGTAGGTTCAGGGATGGAGGGCTATGGCTACACCTTC. This encodes CASSVGSGMEGYGYTF. V gene TRBV9 combines with J gene TRBJ1-2; perhaps TRBD1 as D (5 bases). Germline V gene sequence: CDR1 SGDLS, CDR2 YYNGEE. This CDR3 comprises 16 residues. The V end was cut by 0 bases, the J end by 4 bases, with 16 bases between.

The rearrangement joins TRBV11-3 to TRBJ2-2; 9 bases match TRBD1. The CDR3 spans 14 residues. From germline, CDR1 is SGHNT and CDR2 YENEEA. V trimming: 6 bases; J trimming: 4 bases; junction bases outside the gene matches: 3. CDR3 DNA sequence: TGTGCCAGCAGGGGACAGGGAGCCACCGGGGAGCTGTTTTTT. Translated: CASRGQGATGELFF.

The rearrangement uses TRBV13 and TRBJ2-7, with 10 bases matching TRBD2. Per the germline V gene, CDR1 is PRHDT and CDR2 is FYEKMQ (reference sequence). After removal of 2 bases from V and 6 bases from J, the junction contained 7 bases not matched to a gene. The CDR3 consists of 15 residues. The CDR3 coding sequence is TGTGCCAGCAGCTTAAGCACTAGCGGGGTTCCCGAGCAGTACTTC. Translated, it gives CASSLSTSGVPEQYF. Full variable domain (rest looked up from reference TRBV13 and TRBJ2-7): AAGVIQSPRHLIKEKRETATLKCYPIPRHDTVYWYQQGPGQDPQFLISFYEKMQSDKGSIPDRFSAQQFSDYHSELNMSSLELGDSALYFCASSLSTSGVPEQYFGPGTRLTVT.

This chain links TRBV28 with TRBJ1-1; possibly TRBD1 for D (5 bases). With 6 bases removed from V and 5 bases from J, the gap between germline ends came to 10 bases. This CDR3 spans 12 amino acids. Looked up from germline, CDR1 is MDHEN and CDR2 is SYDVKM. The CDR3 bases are TGTGCCAGCAGGAAGGGGTGGACTGAAGCTTTCTTT. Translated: CASRKGWTEAFF.

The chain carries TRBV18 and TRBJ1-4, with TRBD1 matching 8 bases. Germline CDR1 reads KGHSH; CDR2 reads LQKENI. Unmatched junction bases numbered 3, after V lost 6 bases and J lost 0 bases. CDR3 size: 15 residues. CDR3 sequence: CASSAGQATNEKLFF. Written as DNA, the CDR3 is TGTGCCAGCTCCGCGGGACAGGCAACTAATGAAAAACTGTTTTTT.

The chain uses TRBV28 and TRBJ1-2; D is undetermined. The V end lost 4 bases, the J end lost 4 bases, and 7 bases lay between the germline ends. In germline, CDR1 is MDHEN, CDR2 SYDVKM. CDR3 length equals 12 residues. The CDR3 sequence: CASSWAVYGYTF. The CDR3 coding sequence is TGTGCCAGCAGTTGGGCCGTCTATGGCTACACCTTC.

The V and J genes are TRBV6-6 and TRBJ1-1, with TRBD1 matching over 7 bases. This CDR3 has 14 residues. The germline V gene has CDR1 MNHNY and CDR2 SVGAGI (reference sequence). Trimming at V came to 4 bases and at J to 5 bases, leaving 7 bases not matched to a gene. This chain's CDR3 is CASSSPGGRTEAFF. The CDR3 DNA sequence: TGTGCCAGCAGTTCCCCAGGGGGGCGGACTGAAGCTTTCTTT.

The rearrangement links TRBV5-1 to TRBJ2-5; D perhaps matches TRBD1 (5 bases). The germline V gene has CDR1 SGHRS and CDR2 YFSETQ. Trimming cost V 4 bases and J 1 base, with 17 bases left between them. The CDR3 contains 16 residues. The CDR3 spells CASSPQPKGLQETQYF. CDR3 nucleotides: TGCGCCAGCAGCCCACAACCTAAGGGGCTCCAAGAGACCCAGTACTTC.

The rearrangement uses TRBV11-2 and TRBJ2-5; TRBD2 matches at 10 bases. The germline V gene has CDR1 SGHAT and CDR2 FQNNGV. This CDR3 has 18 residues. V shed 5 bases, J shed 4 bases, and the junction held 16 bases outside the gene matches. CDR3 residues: CASSPVERGGLRGETQYF. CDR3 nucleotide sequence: TGTGCCAGCAGCCCAGTCGAGCGGGGGGGGTTAAGGGGAGAGACCCAGTACTTC.

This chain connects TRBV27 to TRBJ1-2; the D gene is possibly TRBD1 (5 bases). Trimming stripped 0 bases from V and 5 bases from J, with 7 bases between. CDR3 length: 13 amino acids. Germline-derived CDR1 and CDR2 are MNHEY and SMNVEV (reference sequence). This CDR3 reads CASSLSGVYGYTF. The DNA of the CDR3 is TGTGCCAGCAGTTTATCAGGGGTTTATGGCTACACCTTC.

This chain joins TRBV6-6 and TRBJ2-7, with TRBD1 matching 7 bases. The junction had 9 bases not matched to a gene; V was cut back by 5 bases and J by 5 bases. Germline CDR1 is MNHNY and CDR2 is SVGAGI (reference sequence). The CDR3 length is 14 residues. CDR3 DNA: TGTGCCAGCAGTCCCTTAAGGGGGCGGAACGAGCAGTACTTC. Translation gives CASSPLRGRNEQYF.

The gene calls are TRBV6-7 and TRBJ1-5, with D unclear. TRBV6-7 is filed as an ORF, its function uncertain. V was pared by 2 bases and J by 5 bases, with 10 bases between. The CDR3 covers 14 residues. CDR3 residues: CASSYPDSDQPQHF. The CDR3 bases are TGTGCCAGCAGTTACCCGGACTCCGATCAGCCCCAGCATTTT.

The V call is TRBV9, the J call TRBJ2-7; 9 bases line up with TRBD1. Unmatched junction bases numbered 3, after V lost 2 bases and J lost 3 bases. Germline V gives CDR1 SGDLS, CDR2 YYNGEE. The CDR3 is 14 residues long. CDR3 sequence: CASSVGTGNYEQYF. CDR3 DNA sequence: TGTGCCAGCAGCGTCGGGACAGGGAACTACGAGCAGTACTTC. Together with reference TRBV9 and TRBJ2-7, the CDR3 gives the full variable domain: DSGVTQTPKHLITATGQRVTLRCSPRSGDLSVYWYQQSLDQGLQFLIQYYNGEERAKGNILERFSAQQFPDLHSELNLSSLELGDSALYFCASSVGTGNYEQYFGPGTRLTVT.